A selection of T cell receptor beta chains follows, all from one sample in a study of Ad26.COV2.S vaccination and SARS-CoV-2 variants. The method was immunoSEQ multiplex PCR; TCRdb's version includes in-frame clones alone and lacks a portion of them. This sample has around 310,000 clones, with about nine tenths found just once. The source was peripheral blood, collected in a trial of Ad26.COV2.S vaccine versus placebo. These receptors all stem from a person aged 18-60 years who received the Ad26.COV2.S COVID-19 vaccine or a placebo. The CDR3 runs from the conserved cysteine through the conserved F or W. Each record gives: V gene, CDR3 length, clone size, J gene, D gene, CDR3 protein, CDR3 DNA. A D gene is named only where the DNA matches it firmly. Clone size, where shown, is once, few, many, or a class for clones that have expanded.

>TRBV19|15|-|TRBJ1-1|-
CASSLTRGVSTEAFF
TGTGCCAGTAGTTTGACCAGAGGGGTGAGCACTGAAGCTTTCTTT
>TRBV28|15|-|TRBJ1-2|-
CASSLNSPGGYGYTF
TGTGCCAGCAGTTTAAATTCTCCAGGTGGCTATGGCTACACCTTC
>TRBV7-2|13|-|TRBJ1-2|-
CASSSLRAGGYTF
TGTGCCAGCAGCTCTTTAAGGGCGGGAGGCTACACCTTC
>TRBV5-1|17|-|TRBJ2-7|-
CASSLDLSSITPYEQYF
TGCGCCAGCAGCTTGGATCTGAGCAGTATCACCCCCTACGAGCAGTACTTC
>TRBV3-1/TRBV3-2|12|-|TRBJ1-2|-
CASSQTPSGYTF
TGTGCCAGCAGCCAGACCCCATCTGGCTACACCTTC
>TRBV5-1|14|-|TRBJ2-7|-
CASSYRDTPYEQYF
TGCGCCAGCAGCTATAGGGACACCCCATACGAGCAGTACTTC
>TRBV18|14|-|TRBJ2-1|-
CASSRNARGNEQFF
TGTGCCAGCTCACGAAACGCTCGAGGGAATGAGCAGTTCTTC
>TRBV6-2/TRBV6-3|15|-|TRBJ1-1|-
CASSYIPDGNTEAFF
TGTGCCAGCAGTTATATCCCGGACGGTAACACTGAAGCTTTCTTT
>TRBV6-5|13|-|TRBJ1-1|-
CASRLSPRTDAFF
TGTGCCAGCAGATTATCACCTCGTACGGACGCTTTCTTT
>TRBV7-2|15|-|TRBJ2-1|-
CASSLMGPGGDEQFF
TGTGCCAGCAGCTTAATGGGGCCCGGAGGGGATGAGCAGTTCTTC
>TRBV7-2|14|-|TRBJ2-1|TRBD2
CASSSGLVSHEQFF
TGTGCCAGCAGCTCAGGACTAGTTTCACATGAGCAGTTCTTC
>TRBV11-2|15|-|TRBJ1-1|TRBD1
CASSLAGGLNTEAFF
TGTGCCAGCAGCTTAGCAGGGGGCCTGAACACTGAAGCTTTCTTT
>TRBV12-3/TRBV12-4|13|-|TRBJ2-1|-
CASRLVNYNEQFF
TGTGCCAGTAGACTAGTCAACTACAATGAGCAGTTCTTC
>TRBV7-2|15|-|TRBJ2-2|-
CASRPPGGLTGELFF
TGTGCCAGCAGGCCTCCTGGGGGTCTAACCGGGGAGCTGTTTTTT
>TRBV18|17|-|TRBJ1-1|-
CASSGTTLRSMNTEAFF
TGTGCCAGCTCAGGAACCACTCTACGGAGCATGAACACTGAAGCTTTCTTT
>TRBV10-1|14|-|TRBJ2-7|-
CAEKGTPVSYEQYF
TGCGCCGAGAAAGGGACTCCCGTTTCCTACGAGCAGTACTTC
>TRBV11-2|14|-|TRBJ2-7|-
CASSLRDKASEQYF
TGTGCCAGCAGCTTACGAGATAAGGCCTCCGAGCAGTACTTC
>TRBV18|17|-|TRBJ1-1|-
CASSPTLLAGMNTEAFF
TGTGCCAGCTCACCTACGCTTCTGGCAGGTATGAACACTGAAGCTTTCTTT
>TRBV10-3|14|-|TRBJ1-1|TRBD1
CAIRERQGNTEAFF
TGTGCCATCAGGGAAAGACAGGGGAACACTGAAGCTTTCTTT
>TRBV6-5|15|few|TRBJ1-5|-
CASRPGHLSNQPQHF
TGTGCCAGCAGGCCGGGACACCTTAGCAATCAGCCCCAGCATTTT
>TRBV27|12|-|TRBJ1-5|-
CASSLTGSPSIF
-
>TRBV11-3|15|once|TRBJ2-3|-
CASSPGPSVADTQYF
TGTGCCAGCAGCCCCGGACCTAGTGTAGCAGATACGCAGTATTTT
>TRBV7-9|18|-|TRBJ2-6|TRBD1
CASSLVGQGASGANVLTF
TGTGCCAGCAGCCTAGTGGGACAGGGGGCCTCGGGGGCCAACGTCCTGACTTTC
>TRBV27|16|-|TRBJ1-1|-
CASIRGAPLSGTEAFF
TGTGCCAGCATCCGGGGGGCCCCTCTTTCGGGGACTGAAGCTTTCTTT
>TRBV27|13|-|TRBJ2-7|-
CASRGPIIHEQYF
TGTGCCAGCAGAGGTCCAATTATCCACGAGCAGTACTTC
>TRBV18|14|-|TRBJ2-1|-
CASSPQGPYQSQFF
TGTGCCAGCTCACCCCAAGGACCCTACCAATCGCAGTTCTTC
>TRBV11-2|10|-|TRBJ1-1|-
CASSSRGTFF
TGTGCCAGCAGCTCACGCGGGACTTTCTTT
>TRBV5-5|13|-|TRBJ1-4|-
CASSFETGEKLFF
TGTGCCAGCAGCTTTGAGACAGGTGAAAAACTGTTTTTT
>TRBV29-1|13|-|TRBJ1-1|-
CSVEVRGNTEAFF
TGCAGCGTTGAAGTCCGCGGGAACACTGAAGCTTTCTTT
>TRBV10-2|14|-|TRBJ1-4|TRBD1
CASSRQGDDEKLFF
TGCGCCAGCAGTCGACAGGGTGACGATGAAAAACTGTTTTTT
>TRBV5-1|13|-|TRBJ1-3|-
CASSRGDGNTIYF
TGCGCCAGCAGTCGGGGGGATGGAAACACCATATATTTT
>TRBV19|15|few|TRBJ2-1|TRBD2
CASSPTTSGNNEQFF
TGTGCCAGTAGTCCGACGACTAGCGGGAACAATGAGCAGTTCTTC
>TRBV6-2/TRBV6-3|14|-|TRBJ1-5|-
CASSYLRDNQPQHF
TGTGCCAGCAGTTACCTACGGGATAATCAGCCCCAGCATTTT
>TRBV7-2|15|-|TRBJ2-3|-
CASSSVAASTDTQYF
TGTGCCAGCAGCTCAGTAGCGGCTAGCACAGATACGCAGTATTTT
>TRBV7-2|16|-|TRBJ1-3|-
CASSLAGGHTGNTIYF
TGTGCCAGCAGCTTAGCGGGGGGGCATACTGGAAACACCATATATTTT
>TRBV30|12|-|TRBJ1-2|-
CAWSSGPYGYTF
TGTGCCTGGAGCTCAGGCCCTTATGGCTACACCTTC
>TRBV7-6|14|-|TRBJ2-2|-
CASSFDPNTGELFF
TGTGCCAGCAGCTTCGACCCGAACACCGGGGAGCTGTTTTTT